These 21 T cell receptor beta chains were all obtained from the same sample, sequenced in a study of early T cells in non-severe SARS-CoV-2 infection. TCRdb reanalysed the 5' RACE reads using MiXCR and keeps one entry per CDR3 protein. The table lists some 58,000 distinct CDR3 sequences, over 10% of them singletons, with more than 3.5% in the top ten. Material: whole blood. These receptors were taken from an adult who was a healthcare worker with PCR-confirmed SARS-CoV-2 infection or an uninfected control (not recorded which).

The chain links TRBV10-3 to TRBJ2-4, with 9 bases fitting TRBD1. The CDR3 consists of 13 residues. The germline CDR1 and CDR2 sequences are ENHRY and SYGVKD. With 9 bases clipped from V and 1 base from J, the junction kept 1 base outside the gene matches. The CDR3 sequence: CAIGQGAKNIQYF. DNA of the CDR3: TGTGCCATTGGACAGGGGGCCAAAAACATTCAGTACTTC.

This clonotype was detected only once. This chain joins TRBV5-1 and TRBJ2-3; the D is unclear. The CDR3 is 16 residues long. Trimming pared 0 bases from V and 0 bases from J, leaving 11 bases between. CDR1 is SGHRS and CDR2 is YFSETQ in the germline V gene. CDR3 amino acids: CASSLDGSSSTDTQYF. DNA of the CDR3: TGCGCCAGCAGCTTGGATGGTTCCTCTAGCACAGATACGCAGTATTTT.

V and J are TRBV19 and TRBJ2-7; D may be TRBD1 (6 bases). V dropped 4 bases and J dropped 1 base, with 11 bases sitting between them. The CDR3 extends over 14 amino acids. The germline CDR1 and CDR2 sequences are LNHDA and SQIVND (reference sequence). CDR3 nucleotides: TGTGCCAGTAGTACGACCGGGACATCCTACGAGCAGTACTTC. Amino acid sequence: CASSTTGTSYEQYF.

Remarks on this clonotype: This may stem from a read error, because a much larger clone lies one nucleotide away. The chain employs TRBV6-2 or TRBV6-3 and TRBJ1-5; D may be TRBD1 (5 bases). The V gene lost 6 bases and the J gene lost 2 bases, with 17 bases spanning the gap. CDR1 and CDR2 from the germline V gene are MNHEY and SVGEGT. The CDR3 loop spans 16 amino acids. As DNA, the CDR3 is TGTGCCAGCAGAGGGGACGCGGGGTCTGGCAATCAGCCCCAGCATTTT. It is translated as CASRGDAGSGNQPQHF.

This clonotype was recorded a few times. The J gene is TRBJ2-3, the V gene TRBV29-1; 8 bases map to TRBD1. The germline V gene encodes CDR1 SQVTM and CDR2 ANQGSEA. Losses at the gene ends were 4 bases for V and 3 bases for J; bases not matched to a gene: 6. The CDR3 totals 14 residues. CDR3 sequence (DNA): TGCAGCGTTGGGACAGGGATCTGGACAGATACGCAGTATTTT. It is translated as CSVGTGIWTDTQYF.

In this sample, this clonotype turned up many times. This sequence joins TRBV10-2 and TRBJ1-1; D is uncertain. The CDR3 consists of 12 residues. Germline-derived CDR1 and CDR2 are WSHSY and SAAADI. Trimming cost V 7 bases and J 1 base, with 7 bases left between them. CDR3 sequence: CASKEGNTEAFF. The CDR3 coding sequence is TGCGCCAGCAAAGAGGGGAACACTGAAGCTTTCTTT.

This clonotype has at least ten counts. The V and J genes are TRBV30 and TRBJ1-3, with unresolved D. Germline V gives CDR1 GTSNPN, CDR2 SVGIG (reference sequence). The CDR3 has 14 residues. Trimming cost V 7 bases and J 0 bases, with 13 bases left between them. DNA for the CDR3: TGTGCCTCCCAGGCGGGGAACTCTGGAAACACCATATATTTT. Encoded protein: CASQAGNSGNTIYF.

The rearrangement links TRBV14 to TRBJ2-1; D remains ambiguous. Trimming took off 0 bases at V and 0 bases at J, with 6 bases between the two ends. Looked up from germline, CDR1 is SGHDN and CDR2 is FVKESK. The CDR3 is made up of 15 amino acids. CDR3 loop: CASSQDLGSYNEQFF. In DNA, the CDR3 is TGTGCCAGCAGCCAAGATCTAGGCTCCTACAATGAGCAGTTCTTC.

This clonotype was observed at least ten times. The rearrangement uses TRBV6-5 and TRBJ2-1; D might be TRBD1 (6 bases). Trimming shortened V by 3 bases and J by 2 bases, and 11 bases separated the two germline ends. This CDR3 comprises 15 residues. Germline CDR1 reads MNHEY; CDR2 reads SVGAGI. CDR3 amino acids: CASSYGRTAYNEQFF. Written as DNA, the CDR3 is TGTGCCAGCAGTTATGGGCGGACAGCCTACAATGAGCAGTTCTTC.

This chain uses TRBV27 with TRBJ1-2, with unresolved D. Germline CDR1 is MNHEY and CDR2 is SMNVEV (reference sequence). The CDR3 consists of 15 residues. With 8 bases removed from V and 2 bases from J, the gap between germline ends came to 18 bases. The CDR3 sequence is CASRSMVAVNYGYTF. DNA for the CDR3: TGTGCCAGCCGTTCTATGGTGGCTGTGAACTATGGCTACACCTTC.

The chain carries TRBV9 and TRBJ2-5, with 11 bases that match TRBD1. Germline CDR1 SGDLS, CDR2 YYNGEE. The CDR3 totals 15 residues. Trimming cost V 4 bases and J 4 bases; bases outside gene matches: 6. For the CDR3, the DNA is TGTGCCAGCAGCACCGGACAGGGGGCTGGAGAGACCCAGTACTTC. The encoded protein is CASSTGQGAGETQYF.

This clonotype was found many times. The rearrangement uses TRBV7-2 and TRBJ2-1, with TRBD2 matching 7 bases. The CDR3 length is 17 residues. From germline, CDR1 is SGHTA and CDR2 FQGNSA. V lost 1 base and J lost 8; bases outside the gene matches: 14. The CDR3 here is CASSLGAGGSVGDEQFF. The CDR3 nucleotides are TGTGCCAGCAGCTTAGGGGCCGGGGGGAGCGTCGGCGATGAGCAGTTCTTC.

This chain uses TRBV3-1 with TRBJ2-7; either TRBD1 or TRBD2 may fit D (6 bases each). The CDR3 totals 15 residues. In germline, CDR1 is LGHDT, CDR2 YNNKEL (reference sequence). V was pared by 8 bases and J by 7 bases, with 24 bases between. In nucleotides, the CDR3 is TGTGCCAGCGCTGGAGGGCCAGGGGACCGGATTGAGCAGTACTTC. This codes for CASAGGPGDRIEQYF.

The V and J genes are TRBV7-3 and TRBJ2-2; unclear D gene. Germline V lookup: CDR1 SGHTA, CDR2 FQGTGA. This CDR3 has 17 amino acids. Trimming stripped 2 bases from V and 1 base from J, with 14 bases between. CDR3 region: CASSLYPYSVNTGELFF. Here the CDR3 DNA reads TGTGCCAGCAGCTTATATCCGTACAGTGTGAACACCGGGGAGCTGTTTTTT.

This clonotype was counted ten times or more. The chain joins TRBV11-1 to TRBJ1-2, with D uncertain. This CDR3 contains 18 residues. Germline V gives CDR1 SGHAT, CDR2 FQDESV (reference sequence). Trimming pared 2 bases from V and 3 bases from J, leaving 22 bases between. The CDR3 DNA sequence: TGTGCCAGCAGCTTACTTCCTCGGAACCCGGAAACTCACTATGGCTACACCTTC. As protein: CASSLLPRNPETHYGYTF.

The V call is TRBV29-1, the J call TRBJ2-1; D not certain. Germline lookup yields CDR1 SQVTM and CDR2 ANQGSEA. The V gene lost 0 bases and the J gene lost 8 bases, with 5 bases spanning the gap. This CDR3 is 11 amino acids long. CDR3 loop: CSVEEGYEQFF. CDR3 in DNA: TGCAGCGTTGAAGAGGGTTATGAGCAGTTCTTC.

The rearrangement uses TRBV6-1 and TRBJ2-1; D unclear. The ends were cut back, 4 bases at V and 3 bases at J, with 7 bases in the middle. The CDR3 has 13 residues. Germline assignment: CDR1 MNHNS and CDR2 SASEGT. The CDR3: CASSVISYNEQFF. In DNA, the CDR3 is TGTGCCAGCAGTGTCATCAGCTACAATGAGCAGTTCTTC.

V is TRBV18 and J is TRBJ1-3; D uncertain. The CDR3 consists of 16 residues. The germline V and J ends were trimmed by 3 bases and 0 bases, with 12 bases remaining between them. In germline, CDR1 is KGHSH, CDR2 LQKENI. The DNA of the CDR3 is TGTGCCAGCTCACCGCAGGCCGGTACCTCTGGAAACACCATATATTTT. It yields the protein CASSPQAGTSGNTIYF.

The V gene is TRBV4-2, the J gene TRBJ1-2; D is undetermined. V dropped 0 bases and J dropped 8 bases, with 10 bases sitting between them. CDR1 is LGHNA and CDR2 is YNFKEQ in the germline V gene. This CDR3 has 13 amino acids. In DNA form, the CDR3 reads TGTGCCAGCAGCCAAGAGGGGAACGACGGCTACACCTTC. This sequence encodes CASSQEGNDGYTF.

This clonotype has at least ten counts. V usage is TRBV14 and J usage is TRBJ1-1; possible D gene TRBD1, 5 bases. V shed 0 bases and J shed 5 bases, with 16 bases lying between them. Germline V lookup: CDR1 SGHDN, CDR2 FVKESK. The CDR3 has 16 amino acids. The CDR3: CASSQDWGAVGTEAFF. DNA of the CDR3: TGTGCCAGCAGCCAAGATTGGGGCGCAGTCGGGACTGAAGCTTTCTTT.

This clonotype was seen at least ten times. The chain joins TRBV3-1 to TRBJ1-6; D may be TRBD1 (6 bases). Germline CDR1 LGHDT, CDR2 YNNKEL (reference sequence). Trimming pared 1 base from V and 7 bases from J, leaving 14 bases between. The CDR3 loop spans 16 amino acids. CDR3 residues: CASSQAGGGRNSPLHF. CDR3 in DNA: TGTGCCAGCAGCCAAGCAGGAGGGGGTCGCAATTCACCCCTCCACTTT.